These T cell receptor beta chains were read from a single sample in a study of blood T cell repertoires in COVID-19. The method was immunoSEQ multiplex PCR; TCRdb's version includes in-frame clones alone and lacks a portion of them. Among 200,000 to 300,000 clones listed, approximately 90% were seen once. The sequenced sample consisted of PBMCs or T cells enriched from blood (not recorded which). These receptors all come from a young woman who had recovered from COVID-19. Each CDR3 is given with its conserved first and last residue. The D gene is left open where the match is weak. The size of a clone is reported for some rows only, either as once, few or many, or as a class for expanded clones.

v_call: TRBV11-1
d_call: TRBD2
clone_size: few
j_call: TRBJ2-1
cdr3_nt: TGTGCCAGCAGCTCGCGGACTAGCGGGACCGACAATGAGCAGTTCTTC
cdr3_aa: CASSSRTSGTDNEQFF

v_call: TRBV7-2
d_call: NA
clone_size: NA
j_call: TRBJ1-5
cdr3_nt: TGTGCCAGCAGCTGGCGGGGTTCACCAGGGTCTAGCAATCAGCCCCAGCATTTT
cdr3_aa: CASSWRGSPGSSNQPQHF

v_call: TRBV10-3
d_call: TRBD2
clone_size: NA
j_call: TRBJ2-7
cdr3_nt: TGTGCCATCAGTGATGGGCGGGAGTTGCACGAGCAGTACTTC
cdr3_aa: CAISDGRELHEQYF

v_call: TRBV29-1
d_call: NA
clone_size: NA
j_call: TRBJ2-7
cdr3_nt: TGCAGCGTTGTGGGAGGGGGGGGCTACGAGCAGTACTTC
cdr3_aa: CSVVGGGGYEQYF

v_call: TRBV7-2
d_call: NA
clone_size: few
j_call: TRBJ1-5
cdr3_nt: TGTGCCAGCAGCTTACAGGGGATGTTCAATCAGCCCCAGCATTTT
cdr3_aa: CASSLQGMFNQPQHF

v_call: TRBV5-5
d_call: TRBD1
clone_size: NA
j_call: TRBJ2-7
cdr3_nt: TGTGCCAGCAGCTTCACCGGGACAGGGTCCTACGAGCAGTACTTC
cdr3_aa: CASSFTGTGSYEQYF

v_call: TRBV28
d_call: NA
clone_size: NA
j_call: TRBJ1-1
cdr3_nt: TGTGCCAGCAGTTTCCCCAGTCCTGGTGCTTTCTTT
cdr3_aa: CASSFPSPGAFF

v_call: TRBV7-2
d_call: TRBD1
clone_size: NA
j_call: TRBJ1-5
cdr3_nt: TGTGCCAGCAGCTTAGTGGGGACAGGGGGTTCCGGCAATCAGCCCCAGCATTTT
cdr3_aa: CASSLVGTGGSGNQPQHF

v_call: TRBV29-1
d_call: NA
clone_size: NA
j_call: TRBJ1-1
cdr3_nt: TGCAGCGCTGGGGGACAAAATACTGAAGCTTTCTTT
cdr3_aa: CSAGGQNTEAFF

v_call: TRBV18
d_call: NA
clone_size: once
j_call: TRBJ1-1
cdr3_nt: TGTGCCAGCTCAATAGACAGGTCGGGCACTGAAGCTTTCTTT
cdr3_aa: CASSIDRSGTEAFF

v_call: TRBV6-1
d_call: NA
clone_size: NA
j_call: TRBJ2-2
cdr3_nt: TGTGCCAGCAGTGAAAGGAGACAGTACACCGGGGAGCTGTTTTTT
cdr3_aa: CASSERRQYTGELFF

v_call: TRBV15
d_call: TRBD1
clone_size: few
j_call: TRBJ1-2
cdr3_nt: TGTGCCACCAGCAGATTAACCGGGACAGACTATGGCTACACCTTC
cdr3_aa: CATSRLTGTDYGYTF